This T cell receptor (beta chain) was identified during a study of T cells in Graves' hyperthyroidism and ophthalmopathy. Study-wide background: Peripheral blood was taken when the disease was first diagnosed, before any treatment began. The study, taken as a whole, reports: Separating ophthalmopathy from stable hyperthyroidism was achieved by a 13 V-J model.

Template material for amplifying TCR beta CDR3 regions consisted of RNA transcripts. TCR CDR3 underwent first-round RT-PCR with the HTBI primer set. TCRdb reprocessed the multiplex PCR reads via MiXCR and lists one record per CDR3 protein. The table has 300,000 to 450,000 distinct CDR3 sequences, 14% seen once. The CDR3 extends over 14 amino acids. Germline CDR1 is SGHRS and CDR2 is YFSETQ. V was shortened by 4 bases and J by 6 bases, with 14 bases between the two germline ends. The hyperthyroidism was newly diagnosed and had lasted under 2 months; the patients were aged 18 to 65. Fresh peripheral blood, roughly 9.6 ml, was the source of the PBMCs. This clonotype appeared many times. Its target is not known.

The rearrangement links TRBV5-1 to TRBJ2-1; D perhaps matches TRBD1 (6 bases). Specimen: blood. The sequence was collected from a woman aged 60 to 75 with Graves' hyperthyroidism. For the CDR3, the DNA is TGCGCCAGCAGCCAGAGGGTACAGGGCAATGAGCAGTTCTTC. Its translation is CASSQRVQGNEQFF. The full variable domain, its missing parts supplied by reference TRBV5-1 and TRBJ2-1, is KAGVTQTPRYLIKTRGQQVTLSCSPISGHRSVSWYQQTPGQGLQFLFEYFSETQRNKGNFPGRFSGRQFSNSRSEMNVSTLELGDSALYLCASSQRVQGNEQFFGPGTRLTVL.